These 13 T cell receptor beta chains were all obtained from the same sample, sequenced in a study of graft-versus-host responses after intestinal transplantation. Assay used: immunoSEQ multiplex PCR; TCRdb lists only in-frame clones, some missing. The sample has approximately 79,000 clones; roughly 85% are singletons. These receptors have no identified antigens. This specimen consisted of unstimulated CD4+ T cells sorted from spleen or lymph node cells, obtained before intestinal transplant. The receptors shown here come from a human donor who received an intestinal transplant.

The rearrangement joins TRBV28 to TRBJ1-6; D unresolved. The ends were cut back, 0 bases at V and 5 bases at J, with 14 bases in the middle. The CDR3 has 17 amino acids. Germline values: CDR1 MDHEN, CDR2 SYDVKM. DNA for the CDR3: TGTGCCAGCAGTTTATGGGCCGATCGCAATAATAATTCACCCCTCCACTTT. Its protein is CASSLWADRNNNSPLHF.

The rearrangement uses TRBV4-2 and TRBJ2-5; 7 nucleotides align to TRBD2. The length of the CDR3 is 16 residues. V was pared by 0 bases and J by 4 bases, with 8 bases of the junction left unmatched. Germline V CDR1 and CDR2: LGHNA, YNFKEQ. The CDR3 is CASSQDSRRGGETQYF. The DNA of the CDR3 is TGTGCCAGCAGCCAAGATTCGAGGCGCGGGGGAGAGACCCAGTACTTC.

This clone has only a few counts. Other DNA sequences of this sample code for an identical CDR3. CDR3 in DNA: TGTGCCAGCACCGGTACAGGGGCCTACGAGCAGTACTTC. Amino acids: CASTGTGAYEQYF. V is TRBV2 and J is TRBJ2-7; 7 bases are a match to TRBD1. Germline CDR1 is SNHLY and CDR2 is FYNNEI. This CDR3 has 13 amino acids. With V trimmed by 7 bases and J by 2 bases, 5 bases remained unmatched. Using reference TRBV2 and TRBJ2-7 for the parts outside the CDR3, the full variable domain is EPEVTQTPSHQVTQMGQEVILRCVPISNHLYFYWYRQILGQKVEFLVSFYNNEISEKSEIFDDQFSVERPDGSNFTLKIRSTKLEDSAMYFCASTGTGAYEQYFGPGTRLTVT.

The gene calls are TRBV6-1 and TRBJ2-7; 8 nucleotides match TRBD1. Germline V lookup: CDR1 MNHNS, CDR2 SASEGT. The CDR3 sequence is 15 residues long. The V gene end was trimmed by 6 bases and the J gene end by 1 base; junction bases not matched to a gene: 8. CDR3 DNA: TGTGCCAGCAGATCAGACAGGGGTATATCCTACGAGCAGTACTTC. Translation: CASRSDRGISYEQYF.

The V call is TRBV18, the J call TRBJ2-1; the match to TRBD2 covers 12 bases. Trimming removed 1 base from V and 0 bases from J; junction bases left unmatched: 4. This CDR3 comprises 18 residues. The germline CDR1 and CDR2 sequences are KGHSH and LQKENI. CDR3 region: CASSPRTSGINSYNEQFF. CDR3 nucleotides: TGTGCCAGCTCACCACGGACTAGCGGGATCAACTCCTACAATGAGCAGTTCTTC. Supplemented by reference TRBV18 and TRBJ2-1, the full variable domain reads NAGVMQNPRHLVRRRGQEARLRCSPMKGHSHVYWYRQLPEEGLKFMVYLQKENIIDESGMPKERFSAEFPKEGPSILRIQQVVRGDSAAYFCASSPRTSGINSYNEQFFGPGTRLTVL.

This clone was seen a handful of times. This sequence joins TRBV30 and TRBJ1-1; TRBD1 matches 9 bases. Per the germline V gene, CDR1 is GTSNPN and CDR2 is SVGIG (reference sequence). The CDR3 covers 17 residues. J gave up 5 bases and V 3 bases, and 16 bases lay outside the gene matches. The CDR3 sequence: CAWRSTGGVKVDTEAFF. In DNA, the CDR3 is TGTGCCTGGAGGAGTACAGGGGGCGTAAAGGTAGATACTGAAGCTTTCTTT.

This chain connects TRBV19 to TRBJ2-7; the D gene is possibly TRBD2 (7 bases). The V end lost 3 bases, the J end lost 0 bases, and 21 bases lay between the germline ends. Germline CDR1 is LNHDA and CDR2 is SQIVND (reference sequence). This CDR3 has 18 residues. This CDR3 is CASSITHQRGGYSYEQYF. In DNA, the CDR3 is TGTGCCAGTAGTATTACGCACCAAAGGGGGGGATACTCCTACGAGCAGTACTTC. The full variable domain, its missing parts supplied by reference TRBV19 and TRBJ2-7, is DGGITQSPKYLFRKEGQNVTLSCEQNLNHDAMYWYRQDPGQGLRLIYYSQIVNDFQKGDIAEGYSVSREKKESFPLTVTSAQKNPTAFYLCASSITHQRGGYSYEQYFGPGTRLTVT.

Comment on this clone: The same CDR3 can be traced to other DNA sequences in this sample. The CDR3 DNA sequence: TGTGCCAGCAGCTTAGATAGCAGCTCTGGAAACACCATATATTTT. Translated: CASSLDSSSGNTIYF. The chain recombines TRBV13 with TRBJ1-3; no reliable D call. CDR3 length: 15 amino acids. V was pared by 1 base and J by 0 bases, with 7 bases between. CDR1 and CDR2 from the germline V gene are PRHDT and FYEKMQ (reference sequence).

The chain joins TRBV27 to TRBJ1-3; no clear D. Germline V CDR1 and CDR2: MNHEY, SMNVEV (reference sequence). The CDR3 loop spans 14 amino acids. The germline V and J ends were trimmed by 5 bases and 4 bases, with 12 bases remaining between them. For the CDR3, the DNA is TGTGCCAGCAGTCCCAACCCCACAGGAAACACCATATATTTT. Translation gives CASSPNPTGNTIYF.

The CDR3 loop reads CASSPTEGLAGAQSYEQYF. The CDR3 coding sequence is TGTGCCAGCAGCCCAACGGAGGGACTAGCGGGTGCACAATCCTACGAGCAGTACTTC. The chain couples TRBV7-6 to TRBJ2-7, with 12 nucleotides matching TRBD2. The V gene end was trimmed by 5 bases and the J gene end by 1 base; junction bases not matched to a gene: 15. The CDR3 totals 19 residues. Germline V lookup: CDR1 SGHVS, CDR2 FNYEAQ.

This rearrangement joins TRBV19 to TRBJ1-2, with 9 bases aligning to TRBD1. Trimming at V came to 1 base and at J to 3 bases, leaving 6 bases not matched to a gene. This CDR3 spans 16 amino acids. Germline-derived CDR1 and CDR2 are LNHDA and SQIVND (reference sequence). The CDR3, as DNA: TGTGCCAGTAGTATAGGAGGGACAGGGTTCTACTATGGCTACACCTTC. Protein sequence: CASSIGGTGFYYGYTF. Combining the CDR3 with reference TRBV19 and TRBJ1-2 gives the whole variable domain DGGITQSPKYLFRKEGQNVTLSCEQNLNHDAMYWYRQDPGQGLRLIYYSQIVNDFQKGDIAEGYSVSREKKESFPLTVTSAQKNPTAFYLCASSIGGTGFYYGYTFGSGTRLTVV.

This clone was observed a handful of times. CDR3 sequence reads: CASSQVGGKRGGYTF. The CDR3 region has the DNA TGCGCCAGCAGCCAAGTTGGAGGGAAGAGAGGTGGCTACACCTTC. The chain has TRBV4-1 and TRBJ1-2; D gene uncertain. V gave up 1 base and J gave up 7 bases, with 16 bases separating them. CDR3 size: 15 residues. Germline-derived CDR1 and CDR2 are MGHRA and YSYEKL.

The CDR3 coding sequence is TGTGCCATCAGTCCTAGCGGGGGGCTGGGGGATACGCAGTATTTT. It codes for CAISPSGGLGDTQYF. This sequence joins TRBV10-3 and TRBJ2-3, with TRBD2 identical over 11 bases. CDR3 length: 15 amino acids. The germline gives CDR1 ENHRY, CDR2 SYGVKD. J lost 6 bases, V lost 5 bases, and 7 bases had no gene match.